Listed below are T cell receptor beta chains from one sample, sequenced in a study of identical twins. TCRdb reprocessed the 5' RACE reads with MiXCR, giving one entry per CDR3 protein. Of 540,000 or so distinct CDR3 sequences in the sample, around 20% were seen once. These data were likewise used in another study, on yellow fever vaccine responses in identical twins.

What was sequenced was CD4+ T cells sorted from blood. These TCRs come from a woman under 30 in good health. The CDR3 runs from the conserved cysteine through the conserved F or W. A D gene is named only where the DNA matches it firmly. Size tells how often a clone was seen (once, few, many) or the class of an expanded clone, and some rows leave it out.

size	J	V	D	CDR3	DNA
.	TRBJ2-5	TRBV2	.	CASKSAGGVRETQYF	TGTGCCAGCAAATCAGCGGGCGGTGTAAGGGAGACCCAGTACTTC
few	TRBJ2-5	TRBV4-1	TRBD2	CASSQAGGGLETQYF	TGCGCCAGCAGCCAAGCTGGGGGGGGATTGGAGACCCAGTACTTC
once	TRBJ2-4	TRBV28	.	CASSSSYRDTAAQNIQYF	TGTGCCAGCAGTTCCAGTTACAGGGATACGGCCGCCCAAAACATTCAGTACTTC
few	TRBJ2-5	TRBV14	.	CASSPIGSGIQETQYF	TGTGCCAGCAGCCCCATAGGGTCCGGGATTCAAGAGACCCAGTACTTC
.	TRBJ2-1	TRBV3-1	TRBD2	CASSQAGNSGGAYNEQFF	TGTGCCAGCAGCCAAGCAGGGAATAGCGGGGGGGCCTACAATGAGCAGTTCTTC
.	TRBJ1-5	TRBV10-3	.	CAISEQVTNQPQHF	TGTGCCATCAGTGAACAGGTTACCAATCAGCCCCAGCATTTT
.	TRBJ2-2	TRBV7-3	.	CASRTLANTGELFF	TGTGCCAGCAGAACACTAGCGAACACCGGGGAGCTGTTTTTT
.	TRBJ1-1	TRBV7-9	.	CASSLAELTEAFF	TGTGCCAGCAGCTTAGCAGAGCTCACTGAAGCTTTCTTT
few	TRBJ1-5	TRBV12-5	.	CASGLVQGNQPQHF	TGTGCTAGTGGTTTGGTACAGGGCAATCAGCCCCAGCATTTT
.	TRBJ2-2	TRBV3-1	TRBD2	CASSPGGGQTGELFF	TGTGCCAGCAGCCCGGGAGGGGGTCAGACCGGGGAGCTGTTTTTT
.	TRBJ2-1	TRBV20-1	TRBD2	CSARGLAGGQEQFF	TGCAGTGCGAGAGGACTAGCGGGGGGGCAAGAGCAGTTCTTC
.	TRBJ2-3	TRBV24-1	.	CATSDLGDNTDTQYF	TGTGCCACCAGTGATTTGGGGGACAACACAGATACGCAGTATTTT
few	TRBJ2-1	TRBV29-1	.	CSVIRGGGNEQFF	TGCAGCGTTATTCGGGGAGGGGGCAATGAGCAGTTCTTC
.	TRBJ2-5	TRBV7-9	TRBD1	CASSLGTGFVETQYF	TGTGCCAGCAGCTTAGGGACAGGGTTCGTAGAGACCCAGTACTTC
few	TRBJ1-1	TRBV7-9	.	CASSLAGGQQGQAFF	TGTGCCAGCAGCTTAGCGGGAGGACAGCAGGGCCAGGCTTTCTTT
few	TRBJ2-1	TRBV10-3	TRBD2	CAISDGRSGGPSGRNNEQFF	TGTGCCATCAGTGATGGCCGGTCGGGTGGGCCTAGCGGGAGGAACAATGAGCAGTTCTTC
few	TRBJ2-7	TRBV3-1	.	CASSQTGQTYEQYF	TGTGCCAGCAGCCAAACGGGACAAACATACGAGCAGTACTTC
.	TRBJ2-2	TRBV7-3	.	CASSLFLGGTLAPGELFF	TGTGCCAGCAGCCTCTTCCTAGGGGGGACTCTAGCCCCCGGGGAGCTGTTTTTT
.	TRBJ1-1	TRBV12-5	.	CASGLRRTEAFF	TGTGCTAGTGGTTTGAGGAGGACTGAAGCTTTCTTT
.	TRBJ1-6	TRBV4-2	.	CASSQDSTYNSPLHF	TGTGCCAGCAGCCAAGATTCCACCTATAATTCACCCCTCCACTTT
.	TRBJ1-5	TRBV7-2	.	CASSPGLFSNQPQHF	TGTGCCAGCAGCCCCGGGTTGTTCAGCAATCAGCCCCAGCATTTT
.	TRBJ2-7	TRBV11-3	.	CASRLDSGSYEQYF	TGTGCCAGCAGGTTAGACTCAGGATCGTACGAGCAGTACTTC
few	TRBJ2-3	TRBV10-1	TRBD2	CASSLIAGGKDTQYF	TGCGCCAGCAGTCTTATAGCGGGGGGGAAAGATACGCAGTATTTT
.	TRBJ1-4	TRBV7-6	.	CASSPSGVGGTNEKLFF	TGTGCCAGCAGCCCTAGTGGGGTCGGGGGGACTAATGAAAAACTGTTTTTT
.	TRBJ2-3	TRBV2	.	CASSDDQSTDTQYF	TGTGCCAGCAGTGACGACCAGAGCACAGATACGCAGTATTTT
.	TRBJ2-5	TRBV5-1	TRBD2	CASTSRGETQYF	TGCGCCAGCACCTCGCGGGGGGAGACCCAGTACTTC
few	TRBJ2-5	TRBV11-2	.	CASRAPGTSQETQYF	TGTGCCAGCAGGGCGCCTGGGACCAGCCAAGAGACCCAGTACTTC
many	TRBJ2-1	TRBV5-6	.	CASSLTHVTSEQFF	TGTGCCAGCAGCTTGACCCACGTCACTAGTGAGCAGTTCTTC
few	TRBJ1-1	TRBV12-3/TRBV12-4	.	CASSRRFMNTEAFF	TGTGCCAGCAGCCGACGGTTCATGAACACTGAAGCTTTCTTT
.	TRBJ1-1	TRBV21-1	.	CASRPYTGNTEAFF	TGTGCCAGCAGGCCCTATACAGGGAACACTGAAGCTTTCTTT
.	TRBJ1-4	TRBV12-3/TRBV12-4	TRBD1	CASGQGATNEKLFF	TGTGCCAGCGGACAGGGGGCGACTAATGAAAAACTGTTTTTT
.	TRBJ1-1	TRBV7-2	.	CASTPGGLAEAFF	TGTGCCAGCACCCCTGGGGGGTTGGCTGAAGCTTTCTTT
.	TRBJ2-3	TRBV29-1	TRBD2	CSVLLAGFTDTQYF	TGCAGCGTTTTACTAGCGGGCTTCACAGATACGCAGTATTTT
.	TRBJ2-1	TRBV5-1	.	CASSLGAGEYNEQFF	TGCGCCAGCAGCTTAGGGGCAGGGGAGTACAATGAGCAGTTCTTC
.	TRBJ2-2	TRBV20-1	.	CSASISNTGELFF	TGCAGTGCTAGCATCTCGAACACCGGGGAGCTGTTTTTT
few	TRBJ1-6	TRBV7-9	.	CASSSGVYNSPLHF	TGTGCCAGCAGCAGCGGGGTATATAATTCACCCCTCCACTTT
.	TRBJ2-5	TRBV2	.	CASSVSEMVETQYF	TGTGCCAGCAGTGTATCGGAGATGGTGGAGACCCAGTACTTC